These 21 T cell receptor beta chains share one sample of origin, sequenced in a study of T cell responses to AZD1222 COVID-19 vaccine. Here immunoSEQ multiplex PCR was the method, and the copy in TCRdb shows in-frame clones only, minus some. Of over 150,000 clones listed, approximately 93% were seen once; the top ten hold approximately 1%. Sequenced material: peripheral blood, taken 28 days after the second AZD1222 dose. The origin of the receptors is an adult who received the AZD1222 COVID-19 vaccine.

This clone was seen once. The rearrangement joins TRBV7-8 to TRBJ1-5, with D perhaps matching TRBD1 (5 bases). Trimming stripped 1 base from V and 2 bases from J, with 9 bases between. Germline CDR1 and CDR2: SGHVS and FQNEAQ. The CDR3 contains 15 residues. CDR3 sequence (DNA): TGTGCCAGCAGCTTAGGAGGGACGGGCAATCAGCCCCAGCATTTT. The encoded protein is CASSLGGTGNQPQHF.

This clone was found once. The V and J genes are TRBV28 and TRBJ2-7, with TRBD1 matching over 7 bases. The CDR3 covers 14 residues. CDR1 is MDHEN and CDR2 is SYDVKM in the germline V gene. The V gene end was trimmed by 4 bases and the J gene end by 11 bases; junction bases not matched to a gene: 14. CDR3 sequence reads: CASSYGTAQKEEYF. CDR3 sequence (DNA): TGTGCCAGCAGTTACGGGACAGCGCAAAAAGAGGAGTACTTC.

The chain is built from TRBV7-8 and TRBJ1-2; D possibly corresponds to TRBD1 (5 bases). The V and J ends lost 1 base and 7 bases respectively, with 13 bases between them. The length of the CDR3 is 14 residues. CDR1 and CDR2 from the germline V gene are SGHVS and FQNEAQ. CDR3 loop: CASSLDGQGSGYTF. As DNA, the CDR3 is TGTGCCAGCAGCTTAGATGGGCAGGGTAGTGGCTACACCTTC.

This clone was seen a single time. The V call is TRBV4-3, the J call TRBJ1-5, with a possible D match to TRBD1 (5 bases). Germline lookup yields CDR1 LGHNA and CDR2 YSLEER. Trimming took off 0 bases at V and 5 bases at J, with 17 bases between the two ends. This CDR3 comprises 17 residues. The CDR3 region is CASSQDSPRGLHQPQHF. The DNA of the CDR3 is TGCGCCAGCAGCCAAGACTCCCCCCGGGGCCTCCATCAGCCCCAGCATTTT.

This clone was detected only once. This chain joins TRBV3-1 (or the pseudogene TRBV3-2) and TRBJ1-3, with TRBD1 matching 7 bases. Looked up from germline, CDR1 is LGHDT and CDR2 is YNNKEL (reference sequence). The junction had 0 bases not matched to a gene; V was cut back by 1 base and J by 3 bases. The CDR3 sequence is 14 residues long. The CDR3 sequence: CASSQGQGGNTIYF. In DNA, the CDR3 is TGTGCCAGCAGCCAAGGACAGGGTGGAAACACCATATATTTT.

V and J are TRBV6-1 and TRBJ1-3; D may be TRBD1 (5 bases). CDR3 length: 16 residues. The V end lost 2 bases, the J end lost 0 bases, and 11 bases lay between the germline ends. Germline CDR1 and CDR2: MNHNS and SASEGT. The CDR3 sequence: CASSETGTASGNTIYF. The CDR3 region has the DNA TGTGCCAGCAGTGAAACCGGGACCGCCTCTGGAAACACCATATATTTT.

The chain has TRBV4-2 and TRBJ2-1; 7 bases fit TRBD2. The CDR3 is 17 amino acids. Germline V CDR1 and CDR2: LGHNA, YNFKEQ. V lost 0 bases, J lost 0 bases, and 5 bases stayed unmatched. The DNA for the CDR3 is TGTGCCAGCAGCCAAGATTGGGGCGGGAGCTCCTACAATGAGCAGTTCTTC. Protein product: CASSQDWGGSSYNEQFF.

The V call is TRBV28, the J call TRBJ1-1; the match to TRBD1 covers 11 bases. The CDR3 length is 17 residues. V shed 2 bases and J 7 bases; nucleotides not matched to a gene: 12. The germline V gene encodes CDR1 MDHEN and CDR2 SYDVKM. The CDR3 protein is CASSLPPGQGAFDEAFF. CDR3 coding DNA: TGTGCCAGCAGTTTACCTCCTGGACAGGGGGCGTTTGATGAAGCTTTCTTT.

This clone was observed a single time. The V call is TRBV19, the J call TRBJ1-1; D possibly corresponds to TRBD1 (5 bases). The CDR3 extends over 15 amino acids. CDR1 is LNHDA, CDR2 SQIVND, per germline (reference sequence). The V end lost 1 base, the J end lost 1 base, and 10 bases lay between the germline ends. This CDR3 reads CASSIGGEGNTEAFF. In DNA form, the CDR3 reads TGTGCCAGTAGTATAGGGGGCGAGGGGAACACTGAAGCTTTCTTT.

The V call is TRBV25-1, the J call TRBJ1-2; D unclear. This CDR3 is 14 amino acids long. Germline-derived CDR1 and CDR2 are MGHDK and SYGVNS. V was clipped by 6 bases and J by 5 bases, with 16 bases between them. The CDR3 here is CASSYSSRGYGYTF. The CDR3 DNA follows: TGTGCCAGCAGCTACAGCTCACGGGGTTATGGCTACACCTTC.

The rearrangement links TRBV19 to TRBJ1-2; no reliable D call. Trimming took 7 bases from V and 1 from J, leaving 16 bases between them. The CDR3 contains 15 residues. CDR1 and CDR2 (germline): LNHDA, SQIVND (reference sequence). CDR3 in amino acids: CASTRLEEINYGYTF. CDR3 nucleotides: TGTGCCAGTACACGTTTGGAGGAGATTAACTATGGCTACACCTTC.

V is TRBV18 and J is TRBJ2-7; 7 bases agree with TRBD2. Germline assignment: CDR1 KGHSH and CDR2 LQKENI. J gave up 2 bases and V 3 bases, and 7 bases lay outside the gene matches. CDR3 size: 15 residues. The CDR3 loop is CASSPGGGTPYEQYF. As DNA, the CDR3 is TGTGCCAGCTCACCCGGGGGAGGGACCCCCTACGAGCAGTACTTC.

V is TRBV28 and J is TRBJ2-7; 8 bases fit TRBD1. CDR1 and CDR2 (germline): MDHEN, SYDVKM. Losses at the gene ends were 5 bases for V and 2 bases for J; bases not matched to a gene: 11. The CDR3 loop spans 16 amino acids. CDR3 region: CASSPTGGEGTYEQYF. The DNA of the CDR3 is TGTGCCAGCAGTCCTACAGGGGGTGAGGGAACCTACGAGCAGTACTTC.

The chain combines TRBV2 with TRBJ2-5, with a weak D call TRBD2 (7 bases). The germline V gene has CDR1 SNHLY and CDR2 FYNNEI. V was pared by 4 bases and J by 1 base, with 13 bases between. The CDR3 is 15 residues long. As DNA, the CDR3 is TGTGCCAGCAGTGTGTTGCGGGGGCCCCAAGAGACCCAGTACTTC. This sequence encodes CASSVLRGPQETQYF.

The V call is TRBV5-1, the J call TRBJ1-1; D is undetermined. This CDR3 contains 16 residues. Germline V gives CDR1 SGHRS, CDR2 YFSETQ. This CDR3 is CARTNHEMDRNTEAFF. The CDR3 DNA is TGCGCTCGCACAAACCACGAGATGGACCGGAACACTGAAGCTTTCTTT. Full variable domain (missing parts from reference TRBV5-1 and TRBJ1-1): KAGVTQTPRYLIKTRGQQVTLSCSPISGHRSVSWYQQTPGQGLQFLFEYFSETQRNKGNFPGRFSGRQFSNSRSEMNVSTLELGDSALYLCARTNHEMDRNTEAFFGQGTRLTVV.

The chain links TRBV29-1 to TRBJ1-2, with 7 bases matching TRBD1. The CDR3 is 16 amino acids. V was pared by 1 base and J by 2 bases, with 10 bases of the junction left unmatched. Germline V gene lookup returns CDR1 SQVTM and CDR2 ANQGSEA. CDR3 sequence (DNA): TGCAGCGTTGAAGGAGGACCCGGGACAGTGAACTATGGCTACACCTTC. Translation gives CSVEGGPGTVNYGYTF.

V and J are TRBV28 and TRBJ2-5; possible D gene TRBD1, 6 bases. Trimming took 6 bases from V and 4 from J, leaving 18 bases between them. This CDR3 is 15 amino acids long. Germline CDR1 reads MDHEN; CDR2 reads SYDVKM. CDR3 protein: CASSLPTGSGETQYF. CDR3 sequence (DNA): TGTGCCAGCAGCTTACCTACAGGGAGTGGAGAGACCCAGTACTTC.

V is TRBV19 and J is TRBJ1-2, with 9 bases fitting TRBD1. The CDR3 has 13 amino acids. Unmatched junction bases numbered 4, after V lost 7 bases and J lost 4 bases. The germline gives CDR1 LNHDA, CDR2 SQIVND (reference sequence). CDR3 nucleotide sequence: TGTGCCAGTACCGGACAGGGGACCTATGGCTACACCTTC. Protein: CASTGQGTYGYTF.

The chain links TRBV7-2 to TRBJ1-2; D is perhaps TRBD1 (5 bases). From germline, CDR1 is SGHTA and CDR2 FQGNSA. The V and J ends lost 3 bases and 6 bases respectively, with 14 bases between them. This CDR3 is built from 14 residues. CDR3 sequence: CASSFVRDSDGYTF. For the CDR3, the DNA is TGTGCCAGCAGCTTTGTCAGGGATAGTGATGGCTACACCTTC.

The J gene is TRBJ1-6, the V gene TRBV7-9; D gene unclear. With 2 bases removed from V and 1 base from J, the gap between germline ends came to 3 bases. The germline CDR1 and CDR2 sequences are SEHNR and FQNEAQ (reference sequence). This CDR3 region has 14 residues. DNA for the CDR3: TGTGCCAGCAGCTTATTGTCCTATAATTCACCCCTCCACTTT. The encoded protein is CASSLLSYNSPLHF.

In this sample, this clone turned up once. The CDR3 DNA sequence: TGTGCCACCTTAGTAGGGGGCGGGGAAGAGCAGTACTTC. Protein: CATLVGGGEEQYF. V gene TRBV28 combines with J gene TRBJ2-7; D is possibly TRBD1 (7 bases). The V gene's germline CDR1 is MDHEN and CDR2 SYDVKM. CDR3 length: 13 residues. V gave up 10 bases and J gave up 7 bases, with 20 bases separating them.